This T cell receptor (beta chain) was recovered during a study of patients and donors after allogeneic stem cell transplantation. This clonotype was detected many times. Each CDR3 protein is one row after TCRdb ran MiXCR on the RT-PCR reads. Counted here are 390,000 or so distinct CDR3 sequences, around 16% occurring once; the ten biggest clones make up 7% to 7.5%. CDR3 length: 14 amino acids. CDR1 is SEHNR, CDR2 FQNEAQ, per germline (reference sequence). The V gene end was trimmed by 5 bases and the J gene end by 6 bases; junction bases not matched to a gene: 6. The sequence came from a human donor who was either an allogeneic HSCT recipient or a stem cell or donor lymphocyte infusion donor (not recorded which). It is not recorded whose cells these are; they may come from a transplant donor. The specimen sequenced was blood, either unsorted or a sorted T cell fraction (not recorded which). The V gene is TRBV7-9, the J gene TRBJ1-5; TRBD1 matches 8 bases. CDR3 sequence (DNA): TGTGCCAGCAGCGCACCAGGGGGCACTCAGCCCCAGCATTTT. Amino acids: CASSAPGGTQPQHF.